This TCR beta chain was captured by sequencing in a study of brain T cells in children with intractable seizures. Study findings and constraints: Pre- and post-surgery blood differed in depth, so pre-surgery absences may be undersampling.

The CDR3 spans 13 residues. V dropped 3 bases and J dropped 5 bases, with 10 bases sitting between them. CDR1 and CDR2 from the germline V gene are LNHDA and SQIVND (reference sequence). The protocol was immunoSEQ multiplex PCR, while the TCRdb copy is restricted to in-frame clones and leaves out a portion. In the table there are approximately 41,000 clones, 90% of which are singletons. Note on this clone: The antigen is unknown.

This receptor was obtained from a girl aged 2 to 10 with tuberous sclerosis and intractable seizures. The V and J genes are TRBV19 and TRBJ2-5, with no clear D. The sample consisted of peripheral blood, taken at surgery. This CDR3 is CASSISFRETQYF. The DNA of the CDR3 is TGTGCCAGTAGTATCAGTTTCCGGGAGACCCAGTACTTC.